Only a few counts were recorded for the clone carrying this TCR beta chain. Its antigen is not identified. The data originate from a study of identical twins. The CDR3 extends over 16 amino acids. Per germline, CDR1 LGHNA and CDR2 YNFKEQ. The trim removed 7 bases at V and 4 bases at J, leaving 9 bases unmatched. All of the donors were Caucasians in good health. Study observations and caveats: High-abundance cord blood beta clonotypes had fewer insertions; memory repertoires showed none. For out-of-frame alpha sequences shared by twins, low generation probability was in excess. Less excess twin sharing appeared in beta out-of-frame sequences.

Via MiXCR, TCRdb re-called the 5' RACE reads, giving one row per CDR3 protein. The sample includes some 710,000 distinct CDR3 sequences, over 5% of them seen just once. The chain employs TRBV4-2 and TRBJ2-1; 11 nucleotides match TRBD2. Input material: naive T cells sorted from blood. The sequence was collected from a man aged 18 to 29 in good health. The CDR3 sequence is CASNHVGTSGYNEQFF. As DNA, the CDR3 is TGTGCCAGCAACCACGTCGGGACTAGCGGTTACAATGAGCAGTTCTTC.